The 4 T cell receptor beta chains below all came from one sample that was sequenced in a study of blood T cells in healthy people across ages. Primers used in a second PCR of roughly 7 to 12 cycles were a sample-barcoded 5' primer and a J-beta primer mix. TCRdb re-called the 5' RACE reads with MiXCR, one entry per CDR3 protein. The sample lists about 1.1 million distinct CDR3 sequences; under 40% were seen once. The material sequenced was blood. Every receptor here comes from a man younger than 35 in good health.

This clonotype was counted a single time. Its ends do not fully match the called genes, so a read error is possible. The genes are TRBV29-1 and TRBJ1-5; D is uncertain. Germline V CDR1 and CDR2: SQVTM, ANQGSEA. The CDR3 spans 12 residues. CDR3 sequence (DNA): TGCGGCGTTGGCTGGGCTGGTCAGCCCCAGCATTTT. Encoded protein: CGVGWAGQPQHF. The entire variable domain, with the rest obtained from reference TRBV29-1 and TRBJ1-5, is as follows: SAVISQKPSRDICQRGTSLTIQCQVDSQVTMMFWYRQQPGQSLTLIATANQGSEATYESGFVIDKFPISRPNLTFSTLTVSNMSPEDSSIYLCGVGWAGQPQHFGDGTRLSIL.

The chain carries TRBV12-3 or TRBV12-4 and TRBJ1-5; a possible D gene is TRBD1 (5 bases). CDR3 length: 19 amino acids. V lost 6 bases and J lost 4, with 28 bases in between. Written as DNA, the CDR3 is TGTGCCAGCAGCCCGTCTAGGGGAGGCACCGACTTCACTAATCAGCCCCAGCATTTT. It encodes CASSPSRGGTDFTNQPQHF.

This rearrangement joins TRBV4-3 to TRBJ1-2; D may be TRBD1 (5 bases). Germline V gene lookup returns CDR1 LGHNA and CDR2 YSLEER. The germline V and J ends were trimmed by 2 bases and 3 bases, with 10 bases remaining between them. This CDR3 is built from 14 residues. CDR3 sequence: CASSQSWGDYGYTF. The CDR3 DNA follows: TGCGCCAGCAGCCAATCATGGGGGGACTATGGCTACACCTTC.

The CDR3 nucleotides are TGTGCCAGCTCACCAGACAGTCTTGTGAACACTGAAGCTTTCTTT. It yields the protein CASSPDSLVNTEAFF. The chain links TRBV18 to TRBJ1-1; tentative D call: TRBD1 (5 bases). CDR1 is KGHSH and CDR2 is LQKENI in the germline V gene. The CDR3 is 15 residues long. V lost 2 bases, J lost 0 bases, and 10 bases lay in between.